The 19 T cell receptor beta chains below were found in one sample sequenced in a study of blood T cell repertoires in COVID-19. Libraries were prepared by immunoSEQ multiplex PCR; TCRdb keeps only in-frame clonotypes and omits some of them. The profile covers 86,000 or so clones, with around 82% appearing a single time and 1% to 1.5% taken by the ten largest. Sequencing was carried out using peripheral blood. These receptors all stem from a woman of 80 years or more with acute or convalescent COVID-19.

This clone has only one observation. The chain combines TRBV6-4 with TRBJ2-1, with D perhaps TRBD1 (6 bases). The CDR3 totals 16 residues. V lost 3 bases to trimming and J lost 5 bases, with 17 bases between them. The germline V gene has CDR1 MRHNA and CDR2 SNTAGT. The CDR3 spells CASSEQPGHTNNEQFF. The CDR3 DNA sequence: TGTGCCAGCAGTGAACAACCGGGACACACAAACAATGAGCAGTTCTTC.

The rearrangement links TRBV6-5 to TRBJ2-7, with TRBD1 matching over 7 bases. CDR3 size: 15 residues. The germline gives CDR1 MNHEY, CDR2 SVGAGI. After removal of 6 bases from V and 6 bases from J, the junction contained 14 bases not matched to a gene. The CDR3 region has the DNA TGTGCCAGCAGCTGGGGGTCGACAGGGTCGGGCGAGCAGTACTTC. Residues: CASSWGSTGSGEQYF.

The chain links TRBV7-2 to TRBJ2-1; D unclear. V was shortened by 5 bases and J by 5 bases, with 13 bases between the two germline ends. This CDR3 is 14 amino acids long. Germline CDR1 SGHTA, CDR2 FQGNSA. CDR3 DNA sequence: TGTGCCAGCAGCCTCCGCACTAATAACAATGAGCAGTTCTTC. Translation gives CASSLRTNNNEQFF.

This rearrangement joins TRBV7-2 to TRBJ2-7, with 7 bases aligning to TRBD2. This CDR3 comprises 17 residues. J gave up 0 bases and V 2 bases, and 10 bases lay outside the gene matches. CDR1 is SGHTA, CDR2 FQGNSA, per germline. CDR3 nucleotides: TGTGCCAGCAGCTTACAGGCTGGGGGGGTGAGCTCCTACGAGCAGTACTTC. It is translated as CASSLQAGGVSSYEQYF.

The V call is TRBV29-1, the J call TRBJ2-1; 7 positions match TRBD1. The trim removed 7 bases at V and 7 bases at J, leaving 13 bases unmatched. The germline V gene encodes CDR1 SQVTM and CDR2 ANQGSEA. This CDR3 spans 14 amino acids. This CDR3 reads CSASVGGQGNEQFF. In nucleotides, the CDR3 is TGCAGCGCTTCCGTAGGGGGCCAGGGGAATGAGCAGTTCTTC.

In this sample, this clone turned up once. This chain links TRBV24-1 with TRBJ2-5; no clear D gene. Trimming shortened V by 2 bases and J by 4 bases, and 4 bases separated the two germline ends. In germline, CDR1 is KGHDR, CDR2 SFDVKD. CDR3 length: 12 amino acids. The CDR3 nucleotides read TGTGCCACCAGTGATTCCATAGAGACCCAGTACTTC. The encoded protein is CATSDSIETQYF.

The chain has TRBV3-1 (or the pseudogene TRBV3-2) and TRBJ1-3; D perhaps matches TRBD1 (5 bases). Deletions cut 3 bases from V and 0 bases from J, with 9 bases between. The CDR3 is made up of 15 amino acids. Germline assignment: CDR1 LGHDT and CDR2 YNNKEL (reference sequence). Here the CDR3 reads CASSHRGASGNTIYF. Written as DNA, the CDR3 is TGTGCCAGCAGCCACCGCGGGGCCTCTGGAAACACCATATATTTT.

This clone has only one observation. The rearrangement links TRBV27 to TRBJ2-5; 8 bases agree with TRBD2. Germline CDR1 reads MNHEY; CDR2 reads SMNVEV (reference sequence). CDR3 length equals 18 residues. V shed 2 bases and J 5 bases; nucleotides not matched to a gene: 16. DNA for the CDR3: TGTGCCAGCAGTTTAGGGAGGTTAGGGCTAGCGGGCCCGGAGACCCAGTACTTC. Translated: CASSLGRLGLAGPETQYF.

V and J are TRBV28 and TRBJ1-2; the D gene is possibly TRBD1 (5 bases). The germline V gene has CDR1 MDHEN and CDR2 SYDVKM. V dropped 10 bases and J dropped 7 bases, with 13 bases sitting between them. This CDR3 is 11 amino acids long. CDR3 sequence: CAINGGFGYTF. Here the CDR3 DNA reads TGTGCCATAAACGGGGGATTTGGCTACACCTTC.

The chain recombines TRBV5-1 with TRBJ2-3, with a tentative D call TRBD1 (7 bases). Germline V gives CDR1 SGHRS, CDR2 YFSETQ. The V and J ends lost 3 bases and 0 bases respectively, with 14 bases between them. The CDR3 contains 16 residues. The CDR3 DNA follows: TGCGCCAGCAGCTCCGGCGGGACAGCTAGCACAGATACGCAGTATTTT. Translating it yields CASSSGGTASTDTQYF.

This clone was recorded only once. The rearrangement joins TRBV10-1 to TRBJ2-2; D ambiguous. The CDR3 consists of 13 residues. V shed 2 bases and J shed 3 bases, with 4 bases lying between them. The germline V gene encodes CDR1 WNHNN and CDR2 SYGVQD (reference sequence). The DNA for the CDR3 is TGCGCCAGCAGTGAGCTAGACACCGGGGAGCTGTTTTTT. Translating gives CASSELDTGELFF.

V usage is TRBV3-1 (or the pseudogene TRBV3-2) and J usage is TRBJ1-2; D unresolved. The germline V gene encodes CDR1 LGHDT and CDR2 YNNKEL (reference sequence). This CDR3 comprises 11 residues. The ends were cut back, 8 bases at V and 6 bases at J, with 10 bases in the middle. CDR3 amino acids: CASGREDGYTF. In nucleotides, the CDR3 is TGTGCCAGCGGGCGGGAGGATGGCTACACCTTC.

A few counts support this clone. The chain has TRBV15 and TRBJ2-7; 7 bases agree with TRBD2. Germline CDR1 and CDR2: LNHNV and YYDKDF (reference sequence). V shed 3 bases and J 7 bases; nucleotides not matched to a gene: 12. This CDR3 region has 15 residues. The CDR3 loop reads CATSREEGGVGEQYF. The CDR3 DNA is TGTGCCACCAGCAGGGAGGAGGGAGGGGTAGGGGAGCAGTACTTC.

V usage is TRBV18 and J usage is TRBJ2-7, with a tentative D call TRBD2 (5 bases). V was cut by 2 bases and J by 0 bases, with 8 bases left in between. This CDR3 has 14 residues. Germline V gene data show CDR1 as KGHSH and CDR2 as LQKENI. The CDR3 is CASSPVGDSYEQYF. CDR3 DNA: TGTGCCAGCTCACCAGTCGGGGACTCCTACGAGCAGTACTTC.

The genes are TRBV5-4 and TRBJ2-3; the match to TRBD2 covers 11 bases. This CDR3 contains 18 residues. From germline, CDR1 is SGHNT and CDR2 YYREEE (reference sequence). J was trimmed by 0 bases and V by 3 bases; bases with no gene match: 9. The CDR3 DNA is TGTGCCAGCAGCTCCAAACTGACTAGCGGGGCTAGCACAGATACGCAGTATTTT. As protein: CASSSKLTSGASTDTQYF. Supplemented by reference TRBV5-4 and TRBJ2-3, the full variable domain reads ETGVTQSPTHLIKTRGQQVTLRCSSQSGHNTVSWYQQALGQGPQFIFQYYREEENGRGNFPPRFSGLQFPNYSSELNVNALELDDSALYLCASSSKLTSGASTDTQYFGPGTRLTVL.

The chain is built from TRBV19 and TRBJ1-5; D perhaps matches TRBD1 (6 bases). V lost 4 bases, J lost 6 bases, and 22 bases lay in between. The CDR3 contains 17 residues. Germline lookup yields CDR1 LNHDA and CDR2 SQIVND (reference sequence). CDR3 residues: CASSTSQGARLFQPQHF. CDR3 sequence (DNA): TGTGCCAGTAGTACCTCACAGGGCGCGCGTTTGTTTCAGCCCCAGCATTTT.

The rearrangement links TRBV2 to TRBJ2-1; D gene ambiguous. V gave up 4 bases and J gave up 10 bases, with 8 bases separating them. The CDR3 consists of 11 residues. In germline, CDR1 is SNHLY, CDR2 FYNNEI. CDR3 loop: CASSVFEEQFF. For the CDR3, the DNA is TGTGCCAGCAGTGTCTTTGAGGAGCAGTTCTTC.

The gene calls are TRBV5-1 and TRBJ2-1, with TRBD2 identical over 10 bases. J lost 8 bases, V lost 3 bases, and 8 bases had no gene match. This CDR3 has 15 residues. Germline V lookup: CDR1 SGHRS, CDR2 YFSETQ. The CDR3 DNA sequence: TGCGCCAGCAGCTGGGGGTCTAGCGGGAGTCATGAGCAGTTCTTC. It is translated as CASSWGSSGSHEQFF.

The genes are TRBV5-1 and TRBJ2-3; D gene uncertain. Trimming stripped 0 bases from V and 4 bases from J, with 12 bases between. CDR3 length: 15 amino acids. Germline values: CDR1 SGHRS, CDR2 YFSETQ. Here the CDR3 DNA reads TGCGCCAGCAGCTTGGAGCAACTAAGGTCAGATACGCAGTATTTT. This gives the protein CASSLEQLRSDTQYF.